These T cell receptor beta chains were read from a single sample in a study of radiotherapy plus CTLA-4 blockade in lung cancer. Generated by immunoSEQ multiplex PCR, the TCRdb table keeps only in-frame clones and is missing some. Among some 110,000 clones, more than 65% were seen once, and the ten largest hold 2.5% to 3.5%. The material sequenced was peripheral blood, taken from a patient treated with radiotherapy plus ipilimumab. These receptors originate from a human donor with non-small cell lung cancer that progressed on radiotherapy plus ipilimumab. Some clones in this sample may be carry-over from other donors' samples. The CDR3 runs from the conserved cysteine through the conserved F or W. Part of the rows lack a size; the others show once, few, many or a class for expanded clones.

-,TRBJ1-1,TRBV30,CAWSVQRVPRTEAFF
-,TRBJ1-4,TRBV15,CATSKLHRGGGEKLFF
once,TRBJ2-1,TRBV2,CASSTGTSGGAYNEQFF
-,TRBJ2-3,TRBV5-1,CASSFRGQGADTQYF
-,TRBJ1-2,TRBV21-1,CASSKVGGNYGYTF
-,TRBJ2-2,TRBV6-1,CASSHVPGYTGELFF
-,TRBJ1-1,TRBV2,CASSGWGPEAFF
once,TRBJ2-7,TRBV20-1,CSALVRDEQYF
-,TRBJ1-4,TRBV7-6,CASSLGRSEAIEKLFF
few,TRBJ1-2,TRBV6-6,CASSSRVGYTF
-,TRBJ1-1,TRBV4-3,CASSQNTEAFF
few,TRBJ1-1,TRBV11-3,CASKGSSTEAFF
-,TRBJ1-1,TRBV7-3,CASSRTGNTEAFF
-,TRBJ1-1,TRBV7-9,CASSFGPVTEAFF
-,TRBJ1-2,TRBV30,CAWSVRDRHSYGYTF
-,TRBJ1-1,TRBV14,CASSQDPFDTEAFF
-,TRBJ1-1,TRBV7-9,CASTPRTGGYTEAFF